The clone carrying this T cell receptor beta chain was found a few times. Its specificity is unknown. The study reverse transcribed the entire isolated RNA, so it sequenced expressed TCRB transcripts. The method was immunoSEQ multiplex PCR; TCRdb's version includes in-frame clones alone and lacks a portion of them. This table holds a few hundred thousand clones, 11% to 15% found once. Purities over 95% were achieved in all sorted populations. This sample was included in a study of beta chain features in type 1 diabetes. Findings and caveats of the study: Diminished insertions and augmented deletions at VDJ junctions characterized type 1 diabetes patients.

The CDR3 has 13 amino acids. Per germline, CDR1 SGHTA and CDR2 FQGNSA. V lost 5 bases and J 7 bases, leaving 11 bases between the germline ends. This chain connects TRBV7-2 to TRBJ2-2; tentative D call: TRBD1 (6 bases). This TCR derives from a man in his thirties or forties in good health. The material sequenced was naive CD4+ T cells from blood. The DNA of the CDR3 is TGTGCCAGCAGCCTTCTCAGGGGCGGGGAGCTGTTTTTT. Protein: CASSLLRGGELFF.